These 30 T cell receptor beta chains were sequenced from one sample in a study of blood T cell repertoires in COVID-19. TCRdb keeps only in-frame clones here, not all; method: immunoSEQ multiplex PCR. The top ten clones hold less than 2.5% of a sample with approximately 310,000 clones, approximately 85% of them seen once. The sequencing input was PBMCs or T cells enriched from blood (not recorded which). The receptors were sampled from a man younger than 40 who had recovered from COVID-19.

J is TRBJ1-1 and V is TRBV5-1, with D maybe TRBD1 (6 bases). The CDR3 totals 15 residues. V dropped 4 bases and J dropped 1 base, with 14 bases sitting between them. Germline V gene data show CDR1 as SGHRS and CDR2 as YFSETQ. CDR3 loop: CASSIAGQTNTEAFF. Written as DNA, the CDR3 is TGCGCCAGCAGCATAGCTGGACAGACGAACACTGAAGCTTTCTTT.

This clone turned up a few times. V and J are TRBV27 and TRBJ2-1, with 8 bases lining up with TRBD1. Germline CDR1 MNHEY, CDR2 SMNVEV (reference sequence). The CDR3 totals 15 residues. J lost 6 bases, V lost 5 bases, and 9 bases had no gene match. CDR3 sequence: CASSTGTGGINEQFF. The CDR3 DNA reads as TGTGCCAGCAGTACCGGGACAGGAGGTATCAATGAGCAGTTCTTC.

This chain uses TRBV5-1 with TRBJ1-3; TRBD1 agrees at 8 bases. The germline gives CDR1 SGHRS, CDR2 YFSETQ. J gave up 4 bases and V 0 bases, and 6 bases lay outside the gene matches. The length of the CDR3 is 16 residues. The CDR3 spells CASSLESGGLGNTIYF. The CDR3 bases are TGCGCCAGCAGCTTGGAGTCAGGGGGCTTAGGAAACACCATATATTTT.

The chain links TRBV15 to TRBJ2-1, with D possibly matching TRBD2 (6 bases). Germline lookup yields CDR1 LNHNV and CDR2 YYDKDF (reference sequence). This CDR3 spans 12 amino acids. V shed 11 bases and J shed 9 bases, with 17 bases lying between them. CDR3 nucleotides: TGTGCCGCGAGCGAGGGGCGGGGTGAGCAGTTCTTC. Its translation is CAASEGRGEQFF.

This rearrangement joins TRBV5-4 to TRBJ2-3; tentative D call: TRBD2 (6 bases). From germline, CDR1 is SGHNT and CDR2 YYREEE (reference sequence). V dropped 0 bases and J dropped 8 bases, with 13 bases sitting between them. This CDR3 region has 14 residues. The CDR3 spells CASSLAGTPGTQYF. In DNA form, the CDR3 reads TGTGCCAGCAGCTTGGCAGGGACTCCTGGTACGCAGTATTTT.

The rearrangement joins TRBV3-1 (or the pseudogene TRBV3-2) to TRBJ1-5; D uncertain. V dropped 4 bases and J dropped 3 bases, with 16 bases sitting between them. The CDR3 runs to 16 residues. Germline CDR1 LGHDT, CDR2 YNNKEL (reference sequence). The DNA for the CDR3 is TGTGCCAGCAGCCGTGGACTGGGGATGGTCAATCAGCCCCAGCATTTT. Its protein is CASSRGLGMVNQPQHF.

This sequence joins TRBV7-8 and TRBJ2-7; TRBD2 matches at 10 bases. This CDR3 has 16 residues. With V trimmed by 0 bases and J by 2 bases, 4 bases remained unmatched. Germline-derived CDR1 and CDR2 are SGHVS and FQNEAQ. The DNA for the CDR3 is TGTGCCAGCAGCTTAGCGTTCGGACTAGCGGCCTACGAGCAGTACTTC. Its translation is CASSLAFGLAAYEQYF.

CDR3 nucleotide sequence: TGTGCCAGCAGTTGGGGCACCGTAGCTGGCTACACCTTC. Its protein product is CASSWGTVAGYTF. The V call is TRBV6-2 or TRBV6-3, the J call TRBJ1-2, with a possible D match to TRBD1 (5 bases). Germline assignment: CDR1 MNHEY and CDR2 SVGEGT. Trimming cost V 4 bases and J 7 bases, with 13 bases left between them. The CDR3 length is 13 residues.

V and J are TRBV18 and TRBJ2-3; 9 nucleotides align to TRBD2. Trimming cost V 3 bases and J 0 bases; bases outside gene matches: 4. The CDR3 consists of 16 residues. CDR1 is KGHSH, CDR2 LQKENI, per germline. The CDR3 nucleotides are TGTGCCAGCTCACCCTCTAGCGGGGTAAGCACAGATACGCAGTATTTT. This sequence encodes CASSPSSGVSTDTQYF.

This chain joins TRBV24-1 and TRBJ2-1; 9 nucleotides align to TRBD1. The V gene end was trimmed by 4 bases and the J gene end by 5 bases; junction bases not matched to a gene: 5. The length of the CDR3 is 15 residues. CDR1 is KGHDR, CDR2 SFDVKD, per germline. CDR3 sequence reads: CATSDPRTGDNEQFF. The CDR3 coding sequence is TGTGCCACCAGTGACCCCCGGACAGGGGACAATGAGCAGTTCTTC.

The rearrangement links TRBV19 to TRBJ1-2; D perhaps matches TRBD1 (5 bases). Germline CDR1 and CDR2: LNHDA and SQIVND (reference sequence). The CDR3 has 13 residues. V lost 7 bases, J lost 4 bases, and 13 bases lay in between. CDR3 coding DNA: TGTGCCAGTACCCCCACAGGACCCTATGGCTACACCTTC. As protein: CASTPTGPYGYTF.

This chain uses TRBV2 with TRBJ1-5, with D possibly being TRBD1 (6 bases). V gave up 6 bases and J gave up 7 bases, with 16 bases separating them. The germline V gene has CDR1 SNHLY and CDR2 FYNNEI. The CDR3 loop spans 14 amino acids. This CDR3 is CASRLDSSRQPQHF. The CDR3 DNA sequence: TGTGCCAGCAGGCTGGACAGCTCAAGGCAGCCCCAGCATTTT. The full variable domain, with the rest looked up from reference TRBV2 and TRBJ1-5, is EPEVTQTPSHQVTQMGQEVILRCVPISNHLYFYWYRQILGQKVEFLVSFYNNEISEKSEIFDDQFSVERPDGSNFTLKIRSTKLEDSAMYFCASRLDSSRQPQHFGDGTRLSIL.

The chain couples TRBV4-3 to TRBJ2-2; 7 bases fit TRBD1. V was clipped by 1 base and J by 8 bases; unmatched bases: 7. The CDR3 is 15 amino acids. The germline gives CDR1 LGHNA, CDR2 YSLEER. CDR3 loop: CASSQAMTGPGELFF. In nucleotides, the CDR3 is TGCGCCAGCAGCCAAGCAATGACAGGGCCGGGGGAGCTGTTTTTT.

V is TRBV5-4 and J is TRBJ1-2; the D gene is possibly TRBD1 (5 bases). Trimming stripped 5 bases from V and 2 bases from J, with 10 bases between. The CDR3 runs to 13 residues. CDR1 and CDR2 (germline): SGHNT, YYREEE (reference sequence). The CDR3, as DNA: TGTGCCAGCAGTGTTGACAGCAACTATGGCTACACCTTC. Translation: CASSVDSNYGYTF.

The rearrangement links TRBV3-1 (or the pseudogene TRBV3-2) to TRBJ1-5, with 9 bases matching TRBD1. This CDR3 comprises 14 residues. CDR1 is LGHDT and CDR2 is YNNKEL in the germline V gene (reference sequence). Unmatched junction bases numbered 4, after V lost 5 bases and J lost 5 bases. The CDR3 spells CASSYTGGDQPQHF. The CDR3 DNA is TGTGCCAGCAGCTACACAGGGGGCGATCAGCCCCAGCATTTT.

The chain joins TRBV2 to TRBJ2-1, with 12 bases aligning to TRBD1. V shed 7 bases and J 0 bases; nucleotides not matched to a gene: 7. This CDR3 has 17 amino acids. Germline V gene sequence: CDR1 SNHLY, CDR2 FYNNEI. In nucleotides, the CDR3 is TGTGCCAGCAAATCCGGGACAGGGGGCTTCTCCTACAATGAGCAGTTCTTC. It encodes CASKSGTGGFSYNEQFF. Based on the CDR3 plus reference TRBV2 and TRBJ2-1, the full variable domain is EPEVTQTPSHQVTQMGQEVILRCVPISNHLYFYWYRQILGQKVEFLVSFYNNEISEKSEIFDDQFSVERPDGSNFTLKIRSTKLEDSAMYFCASKSGTGGFSYNEQFFGPGTRLTVL.

CDR3 sequence reads: CASSFSGGGNEQFF. CDR3 sequence (DNA): TGTGCCAGCAGCTTTAGCGGGGGCGGAAATGAGCAGTTCTTC. The chain combines TRBV7-9 with TRBJ2-1; 9 bases align to TRBD2. The germline gives CDR1 SEHNR, CDR2 FQNEAQ (reference sequence). This CDR3 has 14 residues. Germline trimming cut 3 bases from V and 7 bases from J; bases unmatched to any gene: 4.

The chain carries TRBV5-4 and TRBJ1-2; the D gene is possibly TRBD1 (6 bases). The CDR3 totals 15 residues. V dropped 5 bases and J dropped 8 bases, with 22 bases sitting between them. Germline V gene data show CDR1 as SGHNT and CDR2 as YYREEE (reference sequence). DNA for the CDR3: TGTGCCAGCAGTTCGGACGGAACAGGGTTAAGGGGCTACACCTTC. It is translated as CASSSDGTGLRGYTF.

CDR3: CSASDSYGYTF. CDR3 bases: TGCAGCGCCTCCGACAGCTATGGCTACACCTTC. The chain joins TRBV29-1 to TRBJ1-2; a weak D match, TRBD1 (5 bases). The CDR3 consists of 11 residues. The V and J ends lost 7 bases and 4 bases respectively, with 10 bases between them. Germline lookup yields CDR1 SQVTM and CDR2 ANQGSEA.

J is TRBJ2-3 and V is TRBV29-1; 15 nucleotides agree with TRBD2. J lost 2 bases, V lost 7 bases, and 4 bases had no gene match. CDR1 is SQVTM, CDR2 ANQGSEA, per germline. The CDR3 is 15 residues long. The CDR3 DNA is TGCAGCGAGGGACTAGCGGGGGGTGACACAGATACGCAGTATTTT. Its translation: CSEGLAGGDTDTQYF.

The chain couples TRBV5-1 to TRBJ2-6; perhaps TRBD1 as D (6 bases). Germline V CDR1 and CDR2: SGHRS, YFSETQ. Trimming cost V 2 bases and J 3 bases, with 18 bases left between them. The CDR3 extends over 18 amino acids. The CDR3 DNA is TGCGCCAGCAGCTTTCAGGGGACGAGTACAAGTGGGGCCAACGTCCTGACTTTC. Protein sequence: CASSFQGTSTSGANVLTF.

This sequence joins TRBV18 and TRBJ1-2, with TRBD1 matching 8 bases. The CDR3 extends over 16 amino acids. Trimming took 4 bases from V and 5 from J; bases not matched to a gene: 12. Germline V gene data show CDR1 as KGHSH and CDR2 as LQKENI. Here the CDR3 reads CASSLGQGGLSYGYTF. The CDR3 DNA reads TGTGCCAGCTCACTTGGACAGGGTGGTTTATCATATGGCTACACCTTC.

This chain connects TRBV12-3 or TRBV12-4 to TRBJ1-1; 10 bases line up with TRBD1. V lost 6 bases to trimming and J lost 3 bases; unmatched junction nucleotides: 1. This CDR3 spans 13 amino acids. CDR3 nucleotide sequence: TGTGCCAGCAGGGGACAGGGGTACACTGAAGCTTTCTTT. Translation: CASRGQGYTEAFF.

The rearrangement uses TRBV25-1 and TRBJ2-5; 7 nucleotides line up with TRBD1. Unmatched junction bases numbered 12, after V lost 3 bases and J lost 5 bases. There are 16 residues in the CDR3. Germline V gene lookup returns CDR1 MGHDK and CDR2 SYGVNS. The CDR3 sequence: CASSESGRGRGETQYF. CDR3 DNA sequence: TGTGCCAGCAGTGAGTCGGGTAGGGGGCGAGGGGAGACCCAGTACTTC.

The chain uses TRBV19 and TRBJ1-2; 7 positions agree with TRBD1. The germline CDR1 and CDR2 sequences are LNHDA and SQIVND (reference sequence). Trimming removed 7 bases from V and 4 bases from J; junction bases left unmatched: 9. CDR3 length: 14 amino acids. CDR3 in amino acids: CASIATGESYGYTF. CDR3 coding DNA: TGTGCCAGTATCGCCACAGGGGAGAGCTATGGCTACACCTTC.

The genes are TRBV7-2 and TRBJ1-1, with TRBD1 identical over 9 bases. CDR1 and CDR2 (germline): SGHTA, FQGNSA. The CDR3 length is 13 residues. V lost 6 bases, J lost 8 bases, and 7 bases stayed unmatched. Here the CDR3 reads CASRGQGPTEAFF. CDR3 sequence (DNA): TGTGCCAGCAGGGGACAGGGACCCACGGAAGCTTTCTTT.

In the case of this clone: This sample also contains other DNA sequences that code for the same CDR3. The chain carries TRBV24-1 and TRBJ2-1; D is undetermined. The CDR3 contains 14 residues. Germline V gene data show CDR1 as KGHDR and CDR2 as SFDVKD. V was shortened by 7 bases and J by 0 bases, with 9 bases between the two germline ends. For the CDR3, the DNA is TGTGCCACCAGCCCCGCAGGCTCCTACAATGAGCAGTTCTTC. It codes for CATSPAGSYNEQFF.

This rearrangement joins TRBV9 to TRBJ2-2; TRBD2 agrees at 13 bases. CDR3 length equals 17 residues. Trimming at V came to 1 base and at J to 5 bases, leaving 5 bases not matched to a gene. Germline CDR1 SGDLS, CDR2 YYNGEE. In nucleotides, the CDR3 is TGTGCCAGCAGCGTACCCGGGACTAGCGGGGAGACCGGGGAGCTGTTTTTT. Its protein product is CASSVPGTSGETGELFF.

The chain is built from TRBV6-6 and TRBJ1-6; D unclear. The V end was cut by 5 bases, the J end by 12 bases, with 8 bases between. The CDR3 is 11 residues long. From germline, CDR1 is MNHNY and CDR2 SVGAGI (reference sequence). CDR3 residues: CASSPRGPLHF. Here the CDR3 DNA reads TGTGCCAGCAGTCCCCGGGGACCCCTCCACTTT.

The V and J genes are TRBV19 and TRBJ2-1; 9 bases line up with TRBD1. V lost 8 bases, J lost 8 bases, and 1 base stayed unmatched. The germline gives CDR1 LNHDA, CDR2 SQIVND (reference sequence). This CDR3 contains 11 residues. This chain's CDR3 is CASGQGYEQFF. Written as DNA, the CDR3 is TGTGCCAGTGGACAGGGGTATGAGCAGTTCTTC.